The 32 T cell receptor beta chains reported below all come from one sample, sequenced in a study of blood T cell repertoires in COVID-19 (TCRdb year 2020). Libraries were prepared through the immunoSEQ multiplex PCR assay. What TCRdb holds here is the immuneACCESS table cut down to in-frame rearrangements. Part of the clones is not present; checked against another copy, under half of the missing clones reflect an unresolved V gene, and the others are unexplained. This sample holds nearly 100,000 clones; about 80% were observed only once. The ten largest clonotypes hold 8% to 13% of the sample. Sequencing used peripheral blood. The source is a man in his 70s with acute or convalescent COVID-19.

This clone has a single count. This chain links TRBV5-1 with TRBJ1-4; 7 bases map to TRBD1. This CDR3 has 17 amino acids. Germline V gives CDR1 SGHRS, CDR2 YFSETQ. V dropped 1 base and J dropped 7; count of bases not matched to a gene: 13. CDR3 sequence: CASSLTSGTVGGEKLFF. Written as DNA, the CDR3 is TGCGCCAGCAGCTTGACCTCCGGGACAGTGGGAGGTGAAAAACTGTTTTTT.

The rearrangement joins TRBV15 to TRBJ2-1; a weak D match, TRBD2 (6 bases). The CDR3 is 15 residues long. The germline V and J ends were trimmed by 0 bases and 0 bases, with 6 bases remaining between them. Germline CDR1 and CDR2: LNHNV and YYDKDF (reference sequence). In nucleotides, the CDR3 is TGTGCCACCAGCAGAGATAGCGGCTCCTACAATGAGCAGTTCTTC. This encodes CATSRDSGSYNEQFF.

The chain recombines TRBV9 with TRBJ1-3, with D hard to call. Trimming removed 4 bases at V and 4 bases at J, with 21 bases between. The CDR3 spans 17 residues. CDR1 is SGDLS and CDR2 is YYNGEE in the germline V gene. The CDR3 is CASSPREVRLRGNTIYF. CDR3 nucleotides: TGTGCCAGCAGCCCCCGGGAAGTTAGGCTCAGGGGAAACACCATATATTTT. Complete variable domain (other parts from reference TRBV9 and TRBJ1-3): DSGVTQTPKHLITATGQRVTLRCSPRSGDLSVYWYQQSLDQGLQFLIQYYNGEERAKGNILERFSAQQFPDLHSELNLSSLELGDSALYFCASSPREVRLRGNTIYFGEGSWLTVV.

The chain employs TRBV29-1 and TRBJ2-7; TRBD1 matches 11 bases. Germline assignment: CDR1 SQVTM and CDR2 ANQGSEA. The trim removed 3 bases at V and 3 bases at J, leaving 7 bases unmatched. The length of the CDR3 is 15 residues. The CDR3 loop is CSVDDPGQGDYEQYF. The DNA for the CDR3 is TGCAGCGTTGATGATCCGGGACAGGGGGACTACGAGCAGTACTTC.

DNA for the CDR3: TGTGCCAGCAGCCAATATCGGCAGGGGGCAACTAATGAAAAACTGTTTTTT. Translation: CASSQYRQGATNEKLFF. The chain employs TRBV16 and TRBJ1-4; 7 bases agree with TRBD1. V was clipped by 1 base and J by 0 bases; unmatched bases: 5. Looked up from germline, CDR1 is KGHSY and CDR2 is FQNENV. The CDR3 spans 17 residues.

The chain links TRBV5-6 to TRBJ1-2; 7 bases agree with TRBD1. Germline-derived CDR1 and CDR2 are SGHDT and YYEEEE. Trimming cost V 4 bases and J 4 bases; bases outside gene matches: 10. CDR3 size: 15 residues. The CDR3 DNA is TGTGCCAGCAGCGCGGGGGGGACAGACCCCTATGGCTACACCTTC. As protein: CASSAGGTDPYGYTF.

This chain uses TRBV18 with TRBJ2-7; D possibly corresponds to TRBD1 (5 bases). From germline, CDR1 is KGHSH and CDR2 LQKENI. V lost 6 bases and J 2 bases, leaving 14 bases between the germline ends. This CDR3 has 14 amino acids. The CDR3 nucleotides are TGTGCCAGCTCTCTACTCGACAGACCCTACGAGCAGTACTTC. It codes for CASSLLDRPYEQYF.

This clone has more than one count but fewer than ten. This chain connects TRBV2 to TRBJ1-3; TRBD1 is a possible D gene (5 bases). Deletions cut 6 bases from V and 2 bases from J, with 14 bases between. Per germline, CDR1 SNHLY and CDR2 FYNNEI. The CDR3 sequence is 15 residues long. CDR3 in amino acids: CASSGRDLTGNTIYF. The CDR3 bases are TGTGCCAGCAGCGGCAGGGATCTAACTGGAAACACCATATATTTT. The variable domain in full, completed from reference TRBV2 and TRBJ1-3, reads EPEVTQTPSHQVTQMGQEVILRCVPISNHLYFYWYRQILGQKVEFLVSFYNNEISEKSEIFDDQFSVERPDGSNFTLKIRSTKLEDSAMYFCASSGRDLTGNTIYFGEGSWLTVV.

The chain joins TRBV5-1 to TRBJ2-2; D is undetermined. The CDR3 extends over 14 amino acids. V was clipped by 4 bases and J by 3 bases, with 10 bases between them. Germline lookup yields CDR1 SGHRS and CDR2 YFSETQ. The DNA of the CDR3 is TGCGCCAGCAGCCAGGATGTATACACCGGGGAGCTGTTTTTT. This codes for CASSQDVYTGELFF.

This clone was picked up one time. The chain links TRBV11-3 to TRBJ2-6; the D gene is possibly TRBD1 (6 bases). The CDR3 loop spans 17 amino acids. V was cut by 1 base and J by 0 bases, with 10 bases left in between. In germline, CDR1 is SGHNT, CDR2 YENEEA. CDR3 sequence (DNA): TGTGCCAGCAGCTTAGCGGCCAGGGGCTCTGGGGCCAACGTCCTGACTTTC. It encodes CASSLAARGSGANVLTF.

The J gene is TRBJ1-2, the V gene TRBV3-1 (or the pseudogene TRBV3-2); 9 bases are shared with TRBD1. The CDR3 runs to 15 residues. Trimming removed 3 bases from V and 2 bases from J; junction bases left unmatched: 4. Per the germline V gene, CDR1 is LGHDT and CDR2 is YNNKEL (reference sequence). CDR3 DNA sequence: TGTGCCAGCAGCCAGGACGGACAGGGGAACTATGGCTACACCTTC. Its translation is CASSQDGQGNYGYTF.

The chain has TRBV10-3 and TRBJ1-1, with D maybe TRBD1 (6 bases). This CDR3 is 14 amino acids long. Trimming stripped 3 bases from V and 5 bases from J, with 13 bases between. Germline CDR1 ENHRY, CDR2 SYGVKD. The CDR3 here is CAISDGNQGTEAFF. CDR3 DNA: TGTGCCATCAGTGATGGAAACCAGGGGACTGAAGCTTTCTTT.

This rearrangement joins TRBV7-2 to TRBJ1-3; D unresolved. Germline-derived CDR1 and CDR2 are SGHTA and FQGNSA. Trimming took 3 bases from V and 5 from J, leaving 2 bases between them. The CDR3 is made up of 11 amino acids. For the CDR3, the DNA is TGTGCCAGCAGCTTTAGAAACACCATATATTTT. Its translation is CASSFRNTIYF.

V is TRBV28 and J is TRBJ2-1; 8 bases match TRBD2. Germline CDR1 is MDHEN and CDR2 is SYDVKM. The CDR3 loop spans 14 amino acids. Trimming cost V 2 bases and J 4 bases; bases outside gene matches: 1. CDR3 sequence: CASSLSGSYNEQFF. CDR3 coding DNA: TGTGCCAGCAGTTTAAGCGGGAGTTACAATGAGCAGTTCTTC.

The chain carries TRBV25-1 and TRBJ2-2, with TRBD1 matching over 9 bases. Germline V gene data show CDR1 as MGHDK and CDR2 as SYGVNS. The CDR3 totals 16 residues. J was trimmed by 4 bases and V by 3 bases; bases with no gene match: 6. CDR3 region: CASSDSGQGSTGELFF. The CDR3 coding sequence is TGTGCCAGCAGTGATTCGGGACAGGGAAGCACCGGGGAGCTGTTTTTT.

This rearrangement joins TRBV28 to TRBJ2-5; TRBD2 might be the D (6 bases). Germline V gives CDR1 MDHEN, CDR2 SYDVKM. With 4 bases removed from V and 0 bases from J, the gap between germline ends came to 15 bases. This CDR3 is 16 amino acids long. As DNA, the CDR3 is TGTGCCAGCAGTTCAAGGGGACTGCAGTACCAAGAGACCCAGTACTTC. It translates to CASSSRGLQYQETQYF.

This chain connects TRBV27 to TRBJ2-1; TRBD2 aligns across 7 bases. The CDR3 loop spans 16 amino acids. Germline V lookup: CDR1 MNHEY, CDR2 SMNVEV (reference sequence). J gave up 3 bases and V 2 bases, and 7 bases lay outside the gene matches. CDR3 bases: TGTGCCAGCAGTTTAGGGGAGGGGTGGGACTACAATGAGCAGTTCTTC. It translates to CASSLGEGWDYNEQFF.

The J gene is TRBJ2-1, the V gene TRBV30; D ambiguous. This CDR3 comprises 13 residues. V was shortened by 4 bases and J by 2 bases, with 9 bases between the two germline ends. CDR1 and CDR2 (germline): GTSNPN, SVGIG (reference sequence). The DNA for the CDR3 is TGTGCCTGGAAAGCAGAGGCCTACAATGAGCAGTTCTTC. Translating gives CAWKAEAYNEQFF.

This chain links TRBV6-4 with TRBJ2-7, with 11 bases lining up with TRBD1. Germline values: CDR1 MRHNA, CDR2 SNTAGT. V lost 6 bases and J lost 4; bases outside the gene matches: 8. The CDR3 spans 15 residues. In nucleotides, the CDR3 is TGTGCCAGCAGCCTTGAAGGACAGGGGGCGTACGAGCAGTACTTC. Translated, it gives CASSLEGQGAYEQYF.

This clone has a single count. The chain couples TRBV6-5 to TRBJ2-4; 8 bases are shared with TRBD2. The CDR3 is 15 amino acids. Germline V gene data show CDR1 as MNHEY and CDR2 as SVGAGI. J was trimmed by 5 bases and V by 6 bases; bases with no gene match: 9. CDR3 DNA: TGTGCCAGCAGCCTCATTCGGACTAGCCAAAACATTCAGTACTTC. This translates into CASSLIRTSQNIQYF.

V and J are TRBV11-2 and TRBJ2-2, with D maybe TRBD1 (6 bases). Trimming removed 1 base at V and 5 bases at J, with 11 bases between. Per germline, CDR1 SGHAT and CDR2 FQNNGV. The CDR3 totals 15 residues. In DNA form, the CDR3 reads TGTGCCAGCAGCTTAGTCTTACAGGGTACCGGGGAGCTGTTTTTT. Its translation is CASSLVLQGTGELFF.

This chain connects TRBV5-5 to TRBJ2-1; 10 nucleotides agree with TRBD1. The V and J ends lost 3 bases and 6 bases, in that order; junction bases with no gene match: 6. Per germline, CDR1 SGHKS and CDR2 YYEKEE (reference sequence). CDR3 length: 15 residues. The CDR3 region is CASSWGQGIGNEQFF. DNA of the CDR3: TGTGCCAGCAGCTGGGGACAGGGGATCGGCAATGAGCAGTTCTTC. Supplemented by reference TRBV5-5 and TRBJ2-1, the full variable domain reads DAGVTQSPTHLIKTRGQQVTLRCSPISGHKSVSWYQQVLGQGPQFIFQYYEKEERGRGNFPDRFSARQFPNYSSELNVNALLLGDSALYLCASSWGQGIGNEQFFGPGTRLTVL.

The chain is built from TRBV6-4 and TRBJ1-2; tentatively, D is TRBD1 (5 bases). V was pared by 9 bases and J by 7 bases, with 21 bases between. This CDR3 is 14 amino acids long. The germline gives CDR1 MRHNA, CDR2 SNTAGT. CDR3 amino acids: CASKTESWGSGYTF. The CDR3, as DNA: TGTGCCAGTAAGACAGAATCCTGGGGAAGTGGCTACACCTTC.

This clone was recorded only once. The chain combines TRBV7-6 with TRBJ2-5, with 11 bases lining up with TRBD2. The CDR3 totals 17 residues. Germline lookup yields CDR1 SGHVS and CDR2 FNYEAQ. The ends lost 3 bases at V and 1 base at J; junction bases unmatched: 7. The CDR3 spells CASSFGPGTSGQETQYF. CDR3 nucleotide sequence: TGTGCCAGCAGCTTCGGGCCCGGGACTAGCGGCCAAGAGACCCAGTACTTC. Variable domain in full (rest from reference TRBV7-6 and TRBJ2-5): GAGVSQSPRYKVTKRGQDVALRCDPISGHVSLYWYRQALGQGPEFLTYFNYEAQQDKSGLPNDRFSAERPEGSISTLTIQRTEQRDSAMYRCASSFGPGTSGQETQYFGPGTRLLVL.

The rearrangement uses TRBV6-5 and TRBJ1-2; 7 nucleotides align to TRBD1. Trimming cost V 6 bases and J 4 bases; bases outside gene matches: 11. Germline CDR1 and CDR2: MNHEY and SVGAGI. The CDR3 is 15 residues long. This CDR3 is CASSPEGQRLYGYTF. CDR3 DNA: TGTGCCAGCAGCCCCGAGGGACAGCGACTCTATGGCTACACCTTC.

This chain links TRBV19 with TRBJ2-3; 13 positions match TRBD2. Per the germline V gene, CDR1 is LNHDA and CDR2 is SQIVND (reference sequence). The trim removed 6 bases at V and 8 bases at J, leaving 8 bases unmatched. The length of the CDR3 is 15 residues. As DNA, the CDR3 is TGTGCCAGTAGACGGACTAGCGGGAGTAGCGGTACGCAGTATTTT. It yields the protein CASRRTSGSSGTQYF.

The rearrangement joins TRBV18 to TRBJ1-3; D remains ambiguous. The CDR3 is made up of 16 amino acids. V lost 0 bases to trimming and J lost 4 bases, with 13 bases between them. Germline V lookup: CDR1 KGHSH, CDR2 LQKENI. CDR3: CASSPPGRAPGNTIYF. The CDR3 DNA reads TGTGCCAGCTCACCACCGGGGAGGGCCCCAGGAAACACCATATATTTT.

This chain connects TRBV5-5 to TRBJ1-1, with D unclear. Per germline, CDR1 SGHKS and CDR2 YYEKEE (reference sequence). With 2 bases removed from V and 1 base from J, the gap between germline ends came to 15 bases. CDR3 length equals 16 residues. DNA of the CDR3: TGTGCCAGCAGCTTTACGGTATACGTTGAGAACACTGAAGCTTTCTTT. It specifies CASSFTVYVENTEAFF.

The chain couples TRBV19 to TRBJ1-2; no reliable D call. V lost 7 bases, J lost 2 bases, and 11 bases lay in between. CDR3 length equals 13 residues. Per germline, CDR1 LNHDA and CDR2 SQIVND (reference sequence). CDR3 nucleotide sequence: TGTGCCAGTACCAGGAGAGGGAACTATGGCTACACCTTC. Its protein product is CASTRRGNYGYTF.

The CDR3 bases are TGTGCCAGCTCACAGCTGAGGGACAGCGAAGCTTTCTTT. As protein: CASSQLRDSEAFF. The chain combines TRBV18 with TRBJ1-1; 7 bases fit TRBD1. Germline assignment: CDR1 KGHSH and CDR2 LQKENI. V shed 4 bases, J shed 8 bases, and the junction held 7 bases outside the gene matches. This CDR3 contains 13 residues.

CDR3 in DNA: TGTGCCAGCAGCCTTGGTCCGGGACTAGCGGGAGGGTCCTCCTACAATGAGCAGTTCTTC. Its translation is CASSLGPGLAGGSSYNEQFF. The V and J genes are TRBV7-8 and TRBJ2-1; 16 bases match TRBD2. The CDR3 totals 20 residues. Per germline, CDR1 SGHVS and CDR2 FQNEAQ. The J segment lost 0 bases and the V segment lost 5 bases, leaving 10 bases of the junction unmatched. Supplemented by reference TRBV7-8 and TRBJ2-1, the full variable domain reads GAGVSQSPRYKVAKRGQDVALRCDPISGHVSLFWYQQALGQGPEFLTYFQNEAQLDKSGLPSDRFFAERPEGSVSTLKIQRTQQEDSAVYLCASSLGPGLAGGSSYNEQFFGPGTRLTVL.

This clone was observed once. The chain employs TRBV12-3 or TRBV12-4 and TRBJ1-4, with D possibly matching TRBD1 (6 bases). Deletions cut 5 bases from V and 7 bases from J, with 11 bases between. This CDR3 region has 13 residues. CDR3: CASSPNRVEKLFF. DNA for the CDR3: TGTGCCAGCAGTCCCAACAGGGTTGAAAAACTGTTTTTT.